The 2 T cell receptor beta chains listed next were all sequenced from one sample in a study of shared clonotypes between healthy human individuals. As defined, naive CD8 cells were CD45RO-negative and positively selected for CCR7, with terminally differentiated effector memory CD45RA+ cells excluded. The protocol was immunoSEQ multiplex PCR, while the TCRdb copy is restricted to in-frame clones and leaves out a portion. The sample lists roughly 2.1 million clones, around 93% seen once, with approximately 1.7% in the top ten. Sequenced material: naive CD8+ T cells from PBMCs. The receptors shown here come from a man aged 18 to 30 in good health. Some clones in this sample may be carry-over from other donors' samples.

The genes are TRBV11-2 and TRBJ1-3; no clear D. This CDR3 is built from 14 residues. The V gene's germline CDR1 is SGHAT and CDR2 FQNNGV. Trimming took 2 bases from V and 1 from J, leaving 6 bases between them. The CDR3 sequence: CASSLLDSGNTIYF. CDR3 DNA sequence: TGTGCCAGCAGCTTATTGGATTCTGGAAACACCATATATTTT.

The V gene is TRBV27, the J gene TRBJ1-1; the D gene is possibly TRBD1 (6 bases). The V and J ends lost 0 bases and 3 bases respectively, with 11 bases between them. CDR1 MNHEY and CDR2 SMNVEV come from the germline V gene (reference sequence). The CDR3 sequence is 15 residues long. CDR3 region: CASSLSRTVYTEAFF. The CDR3 bases are TGTGCCAGCAGTTTATCAAGGACAGTGTACACTGAAGCTTTCTTT.